Listed below are T cell receptor beta chains from one sample, sequenced in a study of shared clonotypes between healthy human individuals. Some clones are missing from TCRdb's copy, which holds only in-frame ones; the method was immunoSEQ multiplex PCR. This table has over a million clones, approximately 78% appearing once. Sequenced: memory CD4+ T cells from PBMCs. The receptors here all came from a man aged 18 to 30 in good health. Some clones in this sample may be carry-over from other donors' samples. Both conserved end residues are part of each CDR3. A D gene is named only where the DNA matches it firmly. The size of a clone is reported for some rows only, either as once, few or many, or as a class for expanded clones.

v_gene	abundance	d_gene	j_gene	CDR3nt	CDR3aa
TRBV19	-	-	TRBJ2-2	TGTGCCAGTGACACGGGTAGGCGGTACACCGGGGAGCTGTTTTTT	CASDTGRRYTGELFF
TRBV18	-	TRBD1	TRBJ1-5	TGTGCCAGCTCTCACACCAGTCCGACAGGGTCGGTTCAGCCCCAGCATTTT	CASSHTSPTGSVQPQHF
TRBV6-6	-	TRBD1	TRBJ2-7	TGTGCCAGCAGACCGGGACAGGGTCAGTACGAGCAGTACTTC	CASRPGQGQYEQYF
TRBV30	-	-	TRBJ1-1	TGTGCCTGGAGACGGCGGGACACTGAAGCTTTCTTT	CAWRRRDTEAFF
TRBV7-9	few	-	TRBJ1-1	TGTGCCAGCAGCGCGCAAGCGAACACTGAAGCTTTCTTT	CASSAQANTEAFF
TRBV5-6	-	-	TRBJ1-2	TGTGCCAGCAGGACGGGGAGGACCCTCGCTGTTAACTTC	CASRTGRTLAVNF
TRBV6-5	-	-	TRBJ2-7	TGTGCCAGCAGTTACTCGCGGTCTAGTTTAGGGTACGAGCAGTACTTC	CASSYSRSSLGYEQYF
TRBV7-6	many	TRBD1	TRBJ2-5	TGTGCCAGCAGCTCGACAGGGGAGAGGGAGACCCAGTACTTC	CASSSTGERETQYF
TRBV9	-	-	TRBJ1-1	TGTGCCAGCAGCGTAGTAGGGGAGGTATCCACTGAAGCTTTCTTT	CASSVVGEVSTEAFF
TRBV28	few	-	TRBJ2-2	TGTGCCAGCCAGGCTCCCCGGAGCACCGGGGAGCTGTTTTTT	CASQAPRSTGELFF
TRBV7-9	-	TRBD2	TRBJ2-4	TGTGCCAGCAGCTCCAGGGAGGGCGGGAATCTAGCCAAAAACATTCAGTACTTC	CASSSREGGNLAKNIQYF
TRBV4-1	once	-	TRBJ2-2	TGCGCCAGCAGCCATCAGAAGACGGATACGGGGGAGCTGTTTTTT	CASSHQKTDTGELFF
TRBV6-6	few	-	TRBJ1-1	TGTGCCAGCAGCACCAACGAAGCTTTCTTT	CASSTNEAFF
TRBV30	few	-	TRBJ2-3	TGTGCCTGGAGTCGGCTTCGCACAGATACGCAGTATTTT	CAWSRLRTDTQYF
TRBV6-5	-	TRBD1	TRBJ1-2	TGTGCCACGGGGACAGGCCGCTCCAACTATGGCTACACCTTC	CATGTGRSNYGYTF
TRBV7-9	-	-	TRBJ1-1	TGTGCCAGCGACATGACAGGTGGGACTGAAGCTTTCTTT	CASDMTGGTEAFF
TRBV29-1	-	TRBD2	TRBJ2-3	TGCAGCGGACAGGGAGCGGGGGGGGCGGATACGCAGTATTTT	CSGQGAGGADTQYF
TRBV6-5	many	-	TRBJ1-1	TGTGCCAGCTCCTATGGTTTTTCCGCTGAAGCTTTCTTT	CASSYGFSAEAFF
TRBV7-8	once	-	TRBJ2-7	TGTGCCAGCAGCTTAGCAGGGGCCGAGCAGTACTTC	CASSLAGAEQYF
TRBV6-7	-	-	TRBJ1-1	TGTGCCAGCAGTCGGGGTTTTTGGGAGACAACTTTGAACACTGAAGCTTTCTTT	CASSRGFWETTLNTEAFF
TRBV5-1	-	TRBD2	TRBJ2-7	TGCGCCAGCAGCTTGGTAGCGGGAGGAACCCATTCCTACGAGCAGTACTTC	CASSLVAGGTHSYEQYF
TRBV6-1	once	-	TRBJ2-1	TGTGCCAGCATAGGAGGGCTTGAGCAGTTCTTC	CASIGGLEQFF
TRBV7-3	-	-	TRBJ1-1	TGTGCCAGCAGCCGGGGACAAGCCACTGAAGCTTTCTTT	CASSRGQATEAFF
TRBV9	-	TRBD1	TRBJ2-6	TGTGCCAGCAGCGTAGTGGGACAGGGGGGCTCTGGGGCCAACGTCCTGACTTTC	CASSVVGQGGSGANVLTF
TRBV7-9	once	-	TRBJ2-7	TGTGCCAGCATCCTACTCGGCCCCGGCGAGCAGTACTTC	CASILLGPGEQYF
TRBV5-6	-	TRBD2	TRBJ2-5	TGTGCCAGCAGCTTGGTGGCGGGAGGGCCTCAGACCCAGTACTTC	CASSLVAGGPQTQYF
TRBV18	-	-	TRBJ2-1	TGTGCCAGCTCACCAAGCAGGGGCGAGTACAATGAGCAGTTCTTC	CASSPSRGEYNEQFF
TRBV11-2	-	-	TRBJ2-7	TGTGCCAGCAGCTTAGGTCCAGGGCCCTACGAGCAGTACTTC	CASSLGPGPYEQYF
TRBV9	once	-	TRBJ2-7	TGTGCCAGCAGCCCTTCAGGAGCGGACGAGCAGTACTTC	CASSPSGADEQYF
TRBV9	-	-	TRBJ2-7	TGTGCCAGCAGCTTGAGGGACCAGGCCTCCTACGAGCAGTACTTC	CASSLRDQASYEQYF
TRBV4-1	-	-	TRBJ1-3	TGCGCCAGCAGCCAAGATCGGGGACGCGGGAGGCTTTCTGGAAACACCATATATTTT	CASSQDRGRGRLSGNTIYF
TRBV10-3	-	-	TRBJ1-5	TGTGCCATCAGTGCCGAGGCTAGTGGCAATCAGCCCCAGCATTTT	CAISAEASGNQPQHF
TRBV29-1	-	-	TRBJ2-1	TGCAGCGTTGGGGGGGGACACTACAATGAGCAGTTCTTC	CSVGGGHYNEQFF
TRBV19	-	-	TRBJ1-5	TGTGCCAGTAGTATTTACAGTAGCAATCAGCCCCAGCATTTT	CASSIYSSNQPQHF
TRBV5-1	-	-	TRBJ2-7	TGCGCCAGCAGCCCAGACAGCTACGAGCAGTACTTC	CASSPDSYEQYF
TRBV9	-	-	TRBJ1-2	TGTGCCAGCAGCCCCCGGGACGGGATGAGAGGCTACACCTTC	CASSPRDGMRGYTF
TRBV14	-	-	TRBJ1-2	TGTGCCAGCAGCCGTCAGGGGTATGGCTACACCTTC	CASSRQGYGYTF
TRBV6-5	few	TRBD1	TRBJ2-3	TGTGCCAGCAGTTGGACAGGGGGCGATACGCAGTATTTT	CASSWTGGDTQYF
TRBV30	-	-	TRBJ2-7	TGTGCCTGGAGGGATTACAGCTACGAGCAGTACTTC	CAWRDYSYEQYF
TRBV19	-	-	TRBJ2-1	TGTGCCAGTAGCGGAGGACCGGGACTGGGGACTGAGCAGTTCTTC	CASSGGPGLGTEQFF
TRBV18	-	TRBD1	TRBJ2-7	TGTGCCAGCTCACCCGGGACAGGGCGGGACGAGCAGTACTTC	CASSPGTGRDEQYF
TRBV11-2	once	-	TRBJ1-1	TGTGCCAGCAGCTTAGTCGGGGGAGGAACTGAAGCTTTCTTT	CASSLVGGGTEAFF
TRBV6-1	-	-	TRBJ2-7	TGTGCCAGCCTACCCCAACACAGCGTCTCCTACGAGCAGTACTTC	CASLPQHSVSYEQYF
TRBV5-4	few	TRBD2	TRBJ2-7	TGTGCCAGCAGCTTGGTACTAGCGGGGAACTCCTACGAGCAGTACTTC	CASSLVLAGNSYEQYF
TRBV7-2	-	-	TRBJ1-4	TGTGCCAGCAGTCGACGCATTGGTGAAAAACTGTTTTTT	CASSRRIGEKLFF
TRBV18	-	TRBD1	TRBJ2-3	TGTGCCAGCTCATCGGGACAGGCCGGGGGCACAGATACGCAGTATTTT	CASSSGQAGGTDTQYF
TRBV6-5	-	-	TRBJ1-1	TGTGCCAGCAGCCGACAGGAGGAGTACACTGAAGCTTTCTTT	CASSRQEEYTEAFF
TRBV9	-	-	TRBJ1-4	TGTGCCAGCAGTCGGTTCCAAGGGGGTGAAAAACTGTTTTTT	CASSRFQGGEKLFF
TRBV6-4	-	-	TRBJ1-5	TGTGCCAGTAGAGATCGAGGGCCCCAGCATTTT	CASRDRGPQHF
TRBV5-8	-	-	TRBJ2-5	TGTGCCAGCAGCTTGAGGGGGGGATCGGAGACCCAGTACTTC	CASSLRGGSETQYF
TRBV7-9	-	-	TRBJ2-3	TGTGCCAGCAGCGCCCCTAGCACAGATACGCAGTATTTT	CASSAPSTDTQYF
TRBV30	-	-	TRBJ2-7	TGTGCCTGGAGTCTTAGCCGTGGGGACTACGAGCAGTACTTC	CAWSLSRGDYEQYF
TRBV5-4	-	-	TRBJ1-3	TGTGCCAGCAGTTTTGACAGGACTCTCGGAAACACCATATATTTT	CASSFDRTLGNTIYF
TRBV11-3	-	-	TRBJ2-7	TGTGCCAGCAGCGTGACGGGGTACGAGCAGTACTTC	CASSVTGYEQYF
TRBV5-1	once	TRBD1	TRBJ1-1	TGCGCCAGCAGCTTGGCTATCGACTGGGACAGCAAGAACACTGAAGCTTTCTTT	CASSLAIDWDSKNTEAFF
TRBV10-1	-	-	TRBJ2-1	TGCGCCAGCAGTGAGGGGGCCCAAAGAAATCAGCAGTTCTTC	CASSEGAQRNQQFF
TRBV27	-	TRBD2	TRBJ2-3	TGTGCCAGCGGAGGACTAGCGGGAGGGGGGACAGATACGCAGTATTTT	CASGGLAGGGTDTQYF
TRBV28	-	-	TRBJ1-2	TGTGCCAGCAGTTTAGGAGGAGCCTCTAACTATGGCTACACCTTC	CASSLGGASNYGYTF